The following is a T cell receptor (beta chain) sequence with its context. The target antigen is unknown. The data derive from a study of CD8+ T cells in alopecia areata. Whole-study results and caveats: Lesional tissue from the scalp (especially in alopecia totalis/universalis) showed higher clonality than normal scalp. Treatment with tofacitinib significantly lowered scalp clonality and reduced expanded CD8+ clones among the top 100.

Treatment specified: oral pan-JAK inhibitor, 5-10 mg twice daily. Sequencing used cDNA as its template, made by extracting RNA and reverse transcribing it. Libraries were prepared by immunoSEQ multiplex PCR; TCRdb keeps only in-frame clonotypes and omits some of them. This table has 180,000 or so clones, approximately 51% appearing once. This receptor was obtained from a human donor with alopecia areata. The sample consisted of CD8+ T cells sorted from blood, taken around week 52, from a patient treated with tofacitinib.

CDR3 nucleotide sequence: TGTGCCAGCAGCTTAAGAGGCAGCGCCACCTACGAGCAGTACTTC. Translation: CASSLRGSATYEQYF. The V gene is TRBV7-3, the J gene TRBJ2-7; D gene unclear. This CDR3 contains 15 residues. Germline loops: CDR1 SGHTA, CDR2 FQGTGA. The V end lost 1 base, the J end lost 2 bases, and 12 bases lay between the germline ends. Drawing the rest from reference TRBV7-3 and TRBJ2-7, the complete variable domain is GAGVSQTPSNKVTEKGKYVELRCDPISGHTALYWYRQSLGQGPEFLIYFQGTGAADDSGLPNDRFFAVRPEGSVSTLKIQRTERGDSAVYLCASSLRGSATYEQYFGPGTRLTVT.